Sequencing of this TCR beta chain was carried out in a study of T cells in Graves' hyperthyroidism and ophthalmopathy. Using RNA transcripts as the source, TCR beta CDR3 regions were amplified. Primed by the HTBI set, a first-round RT-PCR was run on the TCR CDR3. In TCRdb, the multiplex PCR reads were re-called with MiXCR into one record per CDR3 protein. The sample consists of roughly 720,000 distinct CDR3 sequences, 17% of them appearing once. CDR3 length equals 14 residues. CDR1 and CDR2 from the germline V gene are MNHEY and SVGAGI. V lost 0 bases and J lost 0, with 6 bases in between. Clinical symptoms, serum thyroxine, TRAb, thyroid ultrasound and orbital computed tomography established diagnosis. This clonotype was seen many times.

The sample consisted of blood. The chain combines TRBV6-5 with TRBJ2-7, with a possible D match to TRBD2 (5 bases). This TCR came from a man aged 45 to 65 with Graves' hyperthyroidism. The CDR3 DNA is TGTGCCAGCAGTTACTCCCGGGGCTCCTACGAGCAGTACTTC. The encoded protein is CASSYSRGSYEQYF.